This TCR beta chain was profiled in a study of blood T cell repertoires in COVID-19. Study details: COVID-19 samples, acute and convalescent, were from the United States, Italy and Spain. From T cells, B-cell-depleted T cells, or PBMCs came the material, which was cDNA or gDNA.

Germline CDR1 SGHRS, CDR2 YFSETQ. V dropped 3 bases and J dropped 0 bases, with 14 bases sitting between them. The CDR3 has 16 residues. This table comes from immunoSEQ multiplex PCR, and its TCRdb copy is limited to in-frame clones, with some not included. The sample shows over 45,000 clones, 88% of them seen only once. Sequenced sample: peripheral blood. The V gene is TRBV5-1, the J gene TRBJ2-3; tentative D call: TRBD1 (6 bases). The TCR comes from a man between 60 and 75 years old with active COVID-19. CDR3 protein: CASSSIRDTSTDTQYF. Written as DNA, the CDR3 is TGCGCCAGCAGCTCGATCCGGGACACAAGCACAGATACGCAGTATTTT.